The 19 T cell receptor beta chains listed next were all sequenced from one sample in a study of blood T cells in healthy people across ages. A sample-barcoded 5' primer and a J-beta primer mix were used in a second PCR of roughly 6 to 11 cycles. Using its own MiXCR run on the 5' RACE reads, TCRdb lists one record per CDR3 protein. Among about 1.4 million distinct CDR3 sequences listed, roughly 64% were seen once. Sequenced sample: blood. The receptors were sampled from a man between 18 and 35 years old in good health.

The chain couples TRBV20-1 to TRBJ2-7, with D perhaps matching TRBD2 (5 bases). Looked up from germline, CDR1 is DFQATT and CDR2 is SNEGSKA (reference sequence). CDR3 length equals 12 residues. V was pared by 5 bases and J by 3 bases, with 11 bases between. The DNA of the CDR3 is TGCAGTGCTCCCCTCCGGGGCTACGAGCAGTACTTC. As protein: CSAPLRGYEQYF.

The J gene is TRBJ2-1, the V gene TRBV7-9; TRBD1 aligns across 10 bases. Germline CDR1 and CDR2: SEHNR and FQNEAQ (reference sequence). The junction had 1 base not matched to a gene; V was cut back by 1 base and J by 7 bases. The CDR3 loop spans 14 amino acids. The CDR3 reads CASSLGGQGNEQFF. CDR3 DNA: TGTGCCAGCAGCTTAGGGGGACAGGGGAATGAGCAGTTCTTC.

This clonotype was counted once. The rearrangement uses TRBV2 and TRBJ2-1, with 10 bases lining up with TRBD2. Germline V gene sequence: CDR1 SNHLY, CDR2 FYNNEI. This CDR3 contains 15 residues. V gave up 5 bases and J gave up 8 bases; unmatched junction bases: 9. Here the CDR3 reads CASSPSGRAWDEQFF. The CDR3, as DNA: TGTGCCAGCAGTCCCAGCGGGAGGGCCTGGGATGAGCAGTTCTTC.

J is TRBJ2-2 and V is TRBV4-2; D is unresolved. CDR1 and CDR2 from the germline V gene are LGHNA and YNFKEQ. V was trimmed by 0 bases and J by 1 base, leaving 3 bases between them. The CDR3 covers 14 residues. CDR3 region: CASSQEQNTGELFF. DNA for the CDR3: TGTGCCAGCAGCCAAGAGCAGAACACCGGGGAGCTGTTTTTT.

This clonotype occurred once. CDR3 amino acids: CASLRGGEYNSPLHF. The DNA for the CDR3 is TGTGCCAGCCTCCGGGGGGGGGAATATAATTCACCCCTCCACTTT. This sequence joins TRBV28 and TRBJ1-6, with D possibly being TRBD1 (5 bases). CDR1 is MDHEN and CDR2 is SYDVKM in the germline V gene. The germline V and J ends were trimmed by 8 bases and 4 bases, with 15 bases remaining between them. This CDR3 comprises 15 residues.

This clonotype was seen a handful of times. The chain links TRBV7-9 to TRBJ2-5, with TRBD1 matching over 7 bases. Trimming cost V 4 bases and J 2 bases; bases outside gene matches: 4. The CDR3 spans 14 residues. From germline, CDR1 is SEHNR and CDR2 FQNEAQ (reference sequence). CDR3 region: CASSSWTGQETQYF. The CDR3 DNA reads TGTGCCAGCAGCTCCTGGACAGGACAAGAGACCCAGTACTTC.

The rearrangement links TRBV4-1 to TRBJ2-1, with D possibly TRBD2 on 5 matching bases. There are 15 residues in the CDR3. Germline V lookup: CDR1 MGHRA, CDR2 YSYEKL. Trimming pared 5 bases from V and 5 bases from J, leaving 16 bases between. Here the CDR3 reads CASSSPTTGDNEQFF. The CDR3 bases are TGCGCCAGCAGCTCTCCGACAACCGGGGACAATGAGCAGTTCTTC.

The rearrangement uses TRBV20-1 and TRBJ2-7, with 9 bases matching TRBD1. The J call could be wrong; TRBJ2-4 is a better fit for the DNA end. CDR1 and CDR2 from the germline V gene are DFQATT and SNEGSKA (reference sequence). The CDR3 runs to 18 residues. CDR3 region: CSARSRYRGLLQNSIQYF. CDR3 nucleotide sequence: TGCAGTGCTAGATCTCGATACAGGGGGCTCCTACAAAATAGCATTCAGTACTTC.

V usage is TRBV4-1 and J usage is TRBJ2-6; maybe TRBD1 (6 bases). The CDR3 contains 19 residues. Germline V lookup: CDR1 MGHRA, CDR2 YSYEKL. Trimming took off 3 bases at V and 0 bases at J, with 18 bases between the two ends. CDR3 DNA sequence: TGCGCCAGCAGCCATCACAACAGGGCACCTACCTCTGGGGCCAACGTCCTGACTTTC. This gives the protein CASSHHNRAPTSGANVLTF.

V and J are TRBV7-2 and TRBJ2-1; 8 bases fit TRBD2. Germline CDR1 reads SGHTA; CDR2 reads FQGNSA. V lost 1 base, J lost 8 bases, and 7 bases stayed unmatched. This CDR3 has 15 amino acids. CDR3 sequence: CASSLGAGGLYEQFF. CDR3 coding DNA: TGTGCCAGCAGCTTAGGCGCGGGGGGATTGTATGAGCAGTTCTTC.

This clonotype occurred a few times. This chain uses TRBV6-6 with TRBJ1-2; 8 bases fit TRBD1. This CDR3 comprises 13 residues. CDR1 is MNHNY and CDR2 is SVGAGI in the germline V gene (reference sequence). Losses at the gene ends were 7 bases for V and 2 bases for J; bases not matched to a gene: 3. The CDR3 DNA is TGTGCCAGCACTGACAGGGGAAACTATGGCTACACCTTC. It specifies CASTDRGNYGYTF.

The sample holds a few counts of this clonotype. The chain combines TRBV25-1 with TRBJ1-2; D ambiguous. In germline, CDR1 is MGHDK, CDR2 SYGVNS. V dropped 2 bases and J dropped 8 bases, with 9 bases sitting between them. The CDR3 consists of 12 residues. The CDR3 sequence is CASSEPGPGYTF. CDR3 coding DNA: TGTGCCAGCAGTGAACCAGGTCCCGGCTACACCTTC.

The V gene is TRBV2, the J gene TRBJ2-2; D is ambiguous. The V end was cut by 10 bases, the J end by 1 base, with 7 bases between. This CDR3 spans 12 amino acids. CDR1 is SNHLY and CDR2 is FYNNEI in the germline V gene. CDR3 region: CATRQNTGELFF. In DNA form, the CDR3 reads TGTGCCACCCGACAGAACACCGGGGAGCTGTTTTTT.

This chain joins TRBV7-2 and TRBJ2-3; 9 bases fit TRBD2. The V gene end was trimmed by 5 bases and the J gene end by 10 bases; junction bases not matched to a gene: 4. CDR1 and CDR2 from the germline V gene are SGHTA and FQGNSA. This CDR3 region has 12 residues. The CDR3 protein is CASSGPSGAQYF. In DNA form, the CDR3 reads TGTGCCAGCAGCGGGCCTAGCGGGGCGCAGTATTTT.

This clonotype has only a few counts. The chain recombines TRBV20-1 with TRBJ2-4, with D possibly being TRBD2 (5 bases). The DNA end favors TRBJ2-5, so the J call may be wrong. The CDR3 length is 16 residues. The germline V gene encodes CDR1 DFQATT and CDR2 SNEGSKA (reference sequence). The CDR3 spells CSARDGGVARAETQYF. The CDR3 nucleotides are TGCAGTGCTAGAGATGGTGGAGTAGCGCGAGCGGAGACCCAGTACTTC.

As concerns this clonotype: A read error may account for a junction end that differs from germline. The chain employs TRBV14 and TRBJ2-7; D might be TRBD2 (7 bases). Looked up from germline, CDR1 is SGHDN and CDR2 is FVKESK. This CDR3 has 14 residues. This chain's CDR3 is CASSQGAGDYKQYF. CDR3 DNA sequence: TGTGCCAGCAGCCAAGGGGCAGGGGACTACAAGCAGTACTTC.

The chain links TRBV10-3 to TRBJ2-3; TRBD2 is a possible D gene (5 bases). Germline V lookup: CDR1 ENHRY, CDR2 SYGVKD. The CDR3 has 14 amino acids. V shed 6 bases and J shed 2 bases, with 12 bases lying between them. The CDR3 loop reads CAISASLNTDTQYF. The CDR3 coding sequence is TGTGCCATCAGCGCTAGCCTAAACACAGATACGCAGTATTTT.

The chain is built from TRBV20-1 and TRBJ2-1, with unresolved D. Germline CDR1 is DFQATT and CDR2 is SNEGSKA (reference sequence). V dropped 6 bases and J dropped 0 bases, with 18 bases sitting between them. The CDR3 has 16 amino acids. CDR3: CSAKTWIRGSYNEQFF. DNA for the CDR3: TGCAGTGCAAAGACCTGGATACGTGGCTCCTACAATGAGCAGTTCTTC.

This clonotype was seen a few times. V usage is TRBV11-1 and J usage is TRBJ2-1, with 13 nucleotides matching TRBD2. V dropped 4 bases and J dropped 8; count of bases not matched to a gene: 2. Per germline, CDR1 SGHAT and CDR2 FQDESV (reference sequence). The CDR3 contains 14 residues. For the CDR3, the DNA is TGTGCCAGCAGCTGGACTAGCGGGGGCGATGAGCAGTTCTTC. Translating gives CASSWTSGGDEQFF. The full variable domain, completed using reference TRBV11-1 and TRBJ2-1, is EAEVAQSPRYKITEKSQAVAFWCDPISGHATLYWYRQILGQGPELLVQFQDESVVDDSQLPKDRFSAERLKGVDSTLKIQPAELGDSAMYLCASSWTSGGDEQFFGPGTRLTVL.